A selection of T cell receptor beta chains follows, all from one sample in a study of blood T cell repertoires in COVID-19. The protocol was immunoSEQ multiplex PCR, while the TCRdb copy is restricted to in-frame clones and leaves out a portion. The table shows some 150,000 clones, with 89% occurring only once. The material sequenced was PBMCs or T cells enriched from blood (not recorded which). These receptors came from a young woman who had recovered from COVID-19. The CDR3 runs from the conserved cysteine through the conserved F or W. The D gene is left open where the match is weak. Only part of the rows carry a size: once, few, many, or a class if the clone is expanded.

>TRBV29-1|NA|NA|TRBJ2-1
CSVGTANNEQFF
TGCAGCGTTGGGACAGCCAACAATGAGCAGTTCTTC
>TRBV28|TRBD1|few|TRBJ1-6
CASSFGTGPNSPLHF
TGTGCCAGCAGTTTTGGGACAGGGCCCAATTCACCCCTCCACTTT
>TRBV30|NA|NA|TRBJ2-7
CAWSQTGYEQYF
TGTGCCTGGAGCCAAACAGGGTACGAGCAGTACTTC
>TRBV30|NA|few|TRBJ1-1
CAWSVQQTTEAFF
TGTGCCTGGAGTGTACAACAGACGACTGAAGCTTTCTTT
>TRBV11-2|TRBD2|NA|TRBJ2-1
CASSSLAGRNEQFF
TGTGCCAGCAGTTCTCTAGCGGGTCGCAATGAGCAGTTCTTC
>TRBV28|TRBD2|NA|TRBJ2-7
CASSPLAGVYEQYF
TGTGCCAGCAGTCCACTAGCGGGAGTGTACGAGCAGTACTTC
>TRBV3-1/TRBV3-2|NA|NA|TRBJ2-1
CASSQGLTGYSYNEQFF
TGTGCCAGCAGCCAGGGATTGACGGGGTACTCCTACAATGAGCAGTTCTTC
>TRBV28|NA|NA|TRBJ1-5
CASSSRGGRNQPQHF
TGTGCCAGCAGCTCCCGGGGGGGCCGCAATCAGCCCCAGCATTTT
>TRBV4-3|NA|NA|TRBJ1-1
CASSQEWRVNTEAFF
TGCGCCAGCAGCCAAGAGTGGAGGGTCAACACTGAAGCTTTCTTT
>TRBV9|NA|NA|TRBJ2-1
CASSPLAVPYNEQFF
TGTGCCAGCAGCCCCCTGGCTGTGCCCTACAATGAGCAGTTCTTC
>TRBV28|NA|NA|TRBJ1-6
CASSRLRGSGKGYNSPLHF
TGTGCCAGCAGTCGCCTTAGGGGTAGTGGTAAGGGATATAATTCACCCCTCCACTTT
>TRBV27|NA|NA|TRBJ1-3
CASGAGVGNTIYF
TGTGCCAGCGGGGCAGGGGTGGGAAACACCATATATTTT
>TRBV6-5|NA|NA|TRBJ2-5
CASSYDGVTQYF
TGTGCCAGCAGTTACGACGGGGTGACCCAGTACTTC
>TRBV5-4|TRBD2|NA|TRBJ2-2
CASSSKVGAGVVGELFF
TGTGCCAGCAGCTCCAAAGTAGGAGCGGGAGTGGTCGGGGAGCTGTTTTTT
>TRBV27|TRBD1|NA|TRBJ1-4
CASRDRGPITGEKLFF
TGTGCCAGCAGAGACAGGGGGCCTATTACTGGCGAAAAACTGTTTTTT
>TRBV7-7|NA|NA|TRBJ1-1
CASSPISRNTEAFF
TGTGCTAGCAGCCCGATTTCGAGGAACACTGAAGCTTTCTTT
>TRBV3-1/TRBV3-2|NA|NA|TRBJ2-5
CASSQDGRTGETQYF
TGTGCCAGCAGCCAAGACGGCCGAACAGGGGAGACCCAGTACTTC
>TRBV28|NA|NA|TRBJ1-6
CASTGPLHF
TGTGCCAGCACCGGGCCCCTCCACTTT
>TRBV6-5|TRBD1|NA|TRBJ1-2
CAIKPGQNYGYTF
TGTGCCATCAAGCCGGGACAGAACTATGGCTACACCTTC
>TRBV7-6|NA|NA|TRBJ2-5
CASSLVVRKPETQYF
TGTGCCAGCAGCTTAGTAGTCAGGAAACCGGAGACCCAGTACTTC
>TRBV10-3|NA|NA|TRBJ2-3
CAITPDFSTDTQYF
TGTGCCATCACCCCCGACTTTAGCACAGATACGCAGTATTTT
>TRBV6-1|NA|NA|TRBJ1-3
CASSEAPILLLSQGPGNTIYF
TGTGCCAGCAGTGAAGCCCCCATCTTACTTCTGTCCCAGGGTCCTGGAAACACCATATATTTT
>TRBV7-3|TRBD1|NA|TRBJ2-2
CASSLTRGPNTGELFF
TGTGCCAGCAGCTTAACCAGGGGGCCCAACACCGGGGAGCTGTTTTTT
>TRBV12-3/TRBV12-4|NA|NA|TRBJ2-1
CASSPSGNEQFF
TGTGCCAGCTCTCCAAGCGGCAATGAGCAGTTCTTC
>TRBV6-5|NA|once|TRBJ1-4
CASSYWAGVTNEKLFF
TGTGCCAGCAGTTACTGGGCAGGGGTTACTAATGAAAAACTGTTTTTT
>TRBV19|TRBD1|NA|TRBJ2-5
CASSLGQGRGETQYF
TGTGCCAGTAGTCTGGGACAGGGGAGAGGGGAGACCCAGTACTTC
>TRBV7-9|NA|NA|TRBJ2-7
CASSLFLHEQYF
TGTGCCAGCAGCTTATTTCTCCACGAGCAGTACTTC
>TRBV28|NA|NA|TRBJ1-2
CASSFDTQGIYGYTF
TGTGCCAGCAGTTTCGACACACAGGGTATATATGGCTACACCTTC
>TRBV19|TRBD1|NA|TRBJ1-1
CASSRNRDRGLNTEAFF
TGTGCCAGTAGTAGAAACCGGGACAGGGGTTTGAACACTGAAGCTTTCTTT
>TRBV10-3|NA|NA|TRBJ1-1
CAISENRDPNTEAFF
TGTGCCATCAGTGAGAACAGGGACCCGAACACTGAAGCTTTCTTT
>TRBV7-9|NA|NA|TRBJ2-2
CASSLRETGELFF
TGTGCCAGCAGCTTAAGAGAAACCGGGGAGCTGTTTTTT
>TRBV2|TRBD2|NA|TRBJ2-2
CASKGGLAGTGELFF
TGTGCCAGCAAGGGGGGACTAGCGGGTACCGGGGAGCTGTTTTTT
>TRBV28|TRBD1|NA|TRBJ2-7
CASSEQGASYEQYF
TGTGCCAGCAGCGAACAGGGGGCAAGCTACGAGCAGTACTTC
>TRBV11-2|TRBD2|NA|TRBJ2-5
CASSLDGTNF
TGTGCCAGCAGCTTAGACGGGACTAACTTC
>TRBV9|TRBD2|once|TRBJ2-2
CASSPSASGFTGELFF
TGTGCCAGCAGCCCTTCGGCTAGCGGATTCACCGGGGAGCTGTTTTTT
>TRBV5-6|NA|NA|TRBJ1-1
CASSLDRLNTEAFF
TGTGCCAGCAGCTTAGACAGGTTGAACACTGAAGCTTTCTTT
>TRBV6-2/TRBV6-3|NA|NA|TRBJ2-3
CASSHAQGSGTDTQYF
TGTGCCAGCAGTCATGCTCAGGGAAGCGGCACAGATACGCAGTATTTT
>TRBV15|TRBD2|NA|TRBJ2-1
CATSRTTSGRNGEQFF
TGTGCCACCAGCAGAACTACTAGCGGGAGAAACGGTGAGCAGTTCTTC
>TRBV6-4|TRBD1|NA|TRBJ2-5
CASRSRGRRETQYF
TGTGCCAGCAGGTCCAGGGGGCGGCGGGAGACCCAGTACTTC
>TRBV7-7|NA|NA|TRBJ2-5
CASSFVVARIQETQYF
TGTGCTAGCAGCTTCGTGGTAGCGCGTATCCAAGAGACCCAGTACTTC
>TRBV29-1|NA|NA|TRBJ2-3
CSVEAPRDTQYF
TGCAGCGTTGAAGCCCCTAGGGATACGCAGTATTTT
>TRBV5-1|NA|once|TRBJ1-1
CASSLDGTEAFF
TGCGCCAGCAGCCTGGACGGGACTGAAGCTTTCTTT
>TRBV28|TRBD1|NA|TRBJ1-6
CASSPGTESARAHF
TGTGCCAGCAGCCCCGGGACAGAGTCGGCAAGGGCCCACTTT
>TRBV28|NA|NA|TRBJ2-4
CASSLGATAKNIQYF
TGTGCCAGCAGTTTGGGGGCGACCGCCAAAAACATTCAGTACTTC